This T cell receptor beta chain originates from a study of blood T cell repertoires in COVID-19. On the study more broadly: Samples taken during acute and convalescent COVID-19 were collected in the United States, Italy and Spain. T cells, B-cell-depleted T cells, or PBMCs provided the cDNA or gDNA that served as material.

The CDR3 extends over 15 amino acids. Germline loops: CDR1 MNHEY, CDR2 SVGAGI. V was shortened by 2 bases and J by 3 bases, with 12 bases between the two germline ends. Per the authors' pipeline: Nucleated cell number was recorded as an estimate derived from reference gene primer amplification. Libraries were prepared by immunoSEQ multiplex PCR; TCRdb keeps only in-frame clonotypes and omits some of them. V and J calls and clone size are as listed in that table; D and trimming were resolved from the DNA. The sample includes a few hundred thousand clones, 70% to 90% of them seen just once. This sequence joins TRBV6-5 and TRBJ2-3, with D possibly TRBD2 on 5 matching bases. The sequencing sample was made of peripheral blood. This receptor was identified in a man younger than 30 with active or convalescent COVID-19. The CDR3 region is CASSYAAGPTDTQYF. The CDR3, as DNA: TGTGCCAGCAGTTACGCGGCGGGTCCAACAGATACGCAGTATTTT.